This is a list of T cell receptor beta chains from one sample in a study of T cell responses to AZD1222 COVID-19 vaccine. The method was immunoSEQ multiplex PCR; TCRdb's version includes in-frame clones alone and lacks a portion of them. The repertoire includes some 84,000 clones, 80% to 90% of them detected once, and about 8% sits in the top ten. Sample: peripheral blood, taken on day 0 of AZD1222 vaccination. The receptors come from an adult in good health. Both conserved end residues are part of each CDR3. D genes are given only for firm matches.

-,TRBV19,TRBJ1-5,CASSIWGDSNQPQHF,TGTGCCAGTAGTATTTGGGGGGATAGCAATCAGCCCCAGCATTTT
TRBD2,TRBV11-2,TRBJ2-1,CASSDAGTSGMNEQFF,TGTGCCAGCAGCGATGCCGGGACTAGCGGGATGAATGAGCAGTTCTTC
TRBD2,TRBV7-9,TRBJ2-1,CASSKLAGVNNEQFF,TGTGCCAGCAGCAAGTTAGCGGGAGTTAACAATGAGCAGTTCTTC
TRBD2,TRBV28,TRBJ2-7,CASSLASGTRLYEQYF,TGTGCCAGCAGTTTGGCTAGCGGGACTCGATTATACGAGCAGTACTTC
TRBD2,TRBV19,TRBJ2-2,CASSRLAGEAGELFF,TGTGCCAGTAGTAGGCTAGCGGGAGAGGCCGGGGAGCTGTTTTTT
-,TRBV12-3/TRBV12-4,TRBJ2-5,CASSFSEGETQYF,TGTGCCAGCAGTTTTTCCGAGGGAGAGACCCAGTACTTC
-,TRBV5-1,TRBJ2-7,CASSLRADTYEQYF,TGCGCCAGCAGCTTGAGGGCGGATACCTACGAGCAGTACTTC
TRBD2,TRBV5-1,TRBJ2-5,CASSPSGIGETQYF,TGCGCCAGCAGCCCTAGCGGGATAGGGGAGACCCAGTACTTC
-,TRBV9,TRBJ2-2,CASSLGYTNTGELFF,TGTGCCAGCAGCCTCGGGTATACGAACACCGGGGAGCTGTTTTTT
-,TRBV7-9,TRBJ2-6,CASSSTGAPSGANVLTF,TGTGCCAGCAGCTCCACCGGAGCCCCCTCTGGGGCCAACGTCCTGACTTTC